This T cell receptor beta chain derives from a study of T-cell reconstitution after alpha-beta-depleted transplantation in children. Preparation of the TCRbeta library was carried out with unique molecular identifiers. Each CDR3 protein is one row after TCRdb ran MiXCR on the PCR reads. The table has roughly 7,900 distinct CDR3 sequences, about 12% seen once. This clonotype has a count of ten or more. The antigen is unknown. Study findings and constraints: A year had passed since transplant, and T-cell counts and diversity by then came mostly from newly produced T cells. As was reported, about two months after transplant, alpha-beta T cells came from several hundred expanded graft clones.

The clonotype comes from a patient younger than 10 who had a stem cell transplant for inherited bone marrow failure, so the T cells may come from the graft donor. The specimen comprised PBMCs, mostly from graft donor cells, sampled 60 days after TCRalphabeta/CD19-depleted stem cell transplant.

Here the CDR3 reads CATSRWGNTDTQYF. The CDR3 region has the DNA TGTGCCACCAGCAGATGGGGGAACACAGATACGCAGTATTTT. The chain is built from TRBV15 and TRBJ2-3; D possibly uses TRBD1 or TRBD2 (5 bases each). Per germline, CDR1 LNHNV and CDR2 YYDKDF (reference sequence). The CDR3 has 14 residues. V lost 2 bases to trimming and J lost 2 bases, with 8 bases between them.